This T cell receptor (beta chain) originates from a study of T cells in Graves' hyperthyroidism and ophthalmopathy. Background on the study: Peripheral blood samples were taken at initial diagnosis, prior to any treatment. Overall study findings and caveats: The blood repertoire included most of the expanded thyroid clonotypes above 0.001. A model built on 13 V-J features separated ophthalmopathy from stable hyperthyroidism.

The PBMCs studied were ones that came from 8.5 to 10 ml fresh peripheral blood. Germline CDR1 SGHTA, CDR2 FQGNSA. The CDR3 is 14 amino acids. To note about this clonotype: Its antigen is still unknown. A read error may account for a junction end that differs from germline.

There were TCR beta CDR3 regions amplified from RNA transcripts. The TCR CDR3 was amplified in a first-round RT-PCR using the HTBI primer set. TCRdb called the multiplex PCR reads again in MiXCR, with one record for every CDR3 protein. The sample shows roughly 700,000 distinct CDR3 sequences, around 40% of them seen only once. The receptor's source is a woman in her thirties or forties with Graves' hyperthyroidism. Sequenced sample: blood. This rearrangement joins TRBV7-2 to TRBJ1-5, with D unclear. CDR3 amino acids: CASSLGLVNRPQHF. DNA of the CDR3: TGTGCCAGCAGCTTGGGCTTGGTGAATCGGCCCCAGCATTTT. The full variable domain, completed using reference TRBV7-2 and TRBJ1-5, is GAGVSQSPSNKVTEKGKDVELRCDPISGHTALYWYRQSLGQGLEFLIYFQGNSAPDKSGLPSDRFSAERTGGSVSTLTIQRTQQEDSAVYLCASSLGLVNRPQHFGDGTRLSIL.